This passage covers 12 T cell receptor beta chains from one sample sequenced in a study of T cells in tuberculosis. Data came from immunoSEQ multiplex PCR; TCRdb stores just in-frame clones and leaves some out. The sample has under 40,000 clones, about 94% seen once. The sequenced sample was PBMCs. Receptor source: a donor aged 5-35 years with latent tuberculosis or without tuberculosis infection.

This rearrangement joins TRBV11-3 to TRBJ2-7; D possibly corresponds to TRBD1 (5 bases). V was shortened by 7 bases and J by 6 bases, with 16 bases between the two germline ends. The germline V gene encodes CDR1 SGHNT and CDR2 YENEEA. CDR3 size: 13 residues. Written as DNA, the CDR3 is TGTGCCAGCACCGCCCTAGGGGTTGGCGAGCAGTACTTC. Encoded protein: CASTALGVGEQYF.

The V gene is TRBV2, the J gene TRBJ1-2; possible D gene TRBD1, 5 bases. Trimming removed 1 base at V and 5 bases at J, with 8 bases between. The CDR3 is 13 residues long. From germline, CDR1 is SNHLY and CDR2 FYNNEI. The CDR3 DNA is TGTGCCAGCAGTGAAGATCAGGGTTATGGCTACACCTTC. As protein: CASSEDQGYGYTF.

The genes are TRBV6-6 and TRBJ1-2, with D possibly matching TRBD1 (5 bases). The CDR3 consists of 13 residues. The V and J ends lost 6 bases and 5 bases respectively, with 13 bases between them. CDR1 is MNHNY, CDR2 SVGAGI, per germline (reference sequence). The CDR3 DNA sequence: TGTGCCAGCAGCCCTACAGGAGGGTATGGCTACACCTTC. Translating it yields CASSPTGGYGYTF.

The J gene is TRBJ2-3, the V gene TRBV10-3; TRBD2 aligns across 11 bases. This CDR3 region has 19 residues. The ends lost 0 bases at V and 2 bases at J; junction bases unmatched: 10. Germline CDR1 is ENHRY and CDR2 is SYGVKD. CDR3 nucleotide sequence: TGTGCCATCAGTGAGTCGGCTAGCGGGGGGTCTCACCCCACAGATACGCAGTATTTT. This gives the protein CAISESASGGSHPTDTQYF.

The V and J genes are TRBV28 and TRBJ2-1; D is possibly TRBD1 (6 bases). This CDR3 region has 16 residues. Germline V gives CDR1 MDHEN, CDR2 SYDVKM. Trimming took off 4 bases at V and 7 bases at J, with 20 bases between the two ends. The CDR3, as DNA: TGTGCCAGCAGTTCCCTAGGGACAAACGGAGGAAATGAGCAGTTCTTC. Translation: CASSSLGTNGGNEQFF.

CDR3 sequence: CSVRTGDIYGYTF. CDR3 in DNA: TGCAGCGTGCGGACAGGGGACATTTATGGCTACACCTTC. The rearrangement uses TRBV29-1 and TRBJ1-2, with TRBD1 matching 9 bases. With 6 bases clipped from V and 5 bases from J, the junction kept 7 bases outside the gene matches. The CDR3 runs 13 residues. Germline V gene data show CDR1 as SQVTM and CDR2 as ANQGSEA.

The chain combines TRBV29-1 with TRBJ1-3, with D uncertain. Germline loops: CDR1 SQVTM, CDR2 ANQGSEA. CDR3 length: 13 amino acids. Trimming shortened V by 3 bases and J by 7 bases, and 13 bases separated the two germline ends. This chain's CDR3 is CSVDTQGSNTIYF. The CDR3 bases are TGCAGCGTTGATACACAAGGGAGCAACACCATATATTTT.

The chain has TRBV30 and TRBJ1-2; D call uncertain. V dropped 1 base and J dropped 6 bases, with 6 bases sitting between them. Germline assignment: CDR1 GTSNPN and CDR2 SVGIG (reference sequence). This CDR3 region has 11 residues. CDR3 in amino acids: CAWSGGDGYTF. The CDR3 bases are TGTGCCTGGAGTGGCGGGGATGGCTACACCTTC.

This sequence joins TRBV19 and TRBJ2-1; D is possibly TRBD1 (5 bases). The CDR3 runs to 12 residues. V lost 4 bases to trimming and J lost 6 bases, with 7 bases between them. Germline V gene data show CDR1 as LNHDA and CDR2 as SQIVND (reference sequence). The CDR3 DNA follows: TGTGCCAGTAGTAAGCAGGGCAATGAGCAGTTCTTC. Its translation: CASSKQGNEQFF.

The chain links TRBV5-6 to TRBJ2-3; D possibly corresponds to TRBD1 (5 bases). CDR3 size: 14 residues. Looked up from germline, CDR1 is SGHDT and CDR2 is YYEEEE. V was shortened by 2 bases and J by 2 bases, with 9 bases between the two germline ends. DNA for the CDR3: TGTGCCAGCAGCTTACGACAGACCACAGATACGCAGTATTTT. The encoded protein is CASSLRQTTDTQYF.

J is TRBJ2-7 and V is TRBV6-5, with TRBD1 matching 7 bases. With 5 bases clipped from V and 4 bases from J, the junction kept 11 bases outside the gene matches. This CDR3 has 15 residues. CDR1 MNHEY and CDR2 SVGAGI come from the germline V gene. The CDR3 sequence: CASSPGGGGLYEQYF. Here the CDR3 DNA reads TGTGCCAGCAGTCCAGGGGGTGGGGGATTGTACGAGCAGTACTTC.

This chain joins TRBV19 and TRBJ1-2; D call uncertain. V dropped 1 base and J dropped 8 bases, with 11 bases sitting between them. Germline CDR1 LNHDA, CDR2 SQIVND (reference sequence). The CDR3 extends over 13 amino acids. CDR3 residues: CASSIAGRGGYTF. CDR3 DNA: TGTGCCAGTAGTATAGCTGGGCGTGGAGGCTACACCTTC.